Below, 25 T cell receptor beta chains from the same sample are listed, as sequenced in a study of cytomegalovirus exposure and HLA in healthy donors. The PCR was carried out with 60 Vbeta primers and 13 Jbeta primers. The method was immunoSEQ multiplex PCR; TCRdb's version includes in-frame clones alone and lacks a portion of them. The table records hundreds of thousands of clones, roughly 84% of them present only once. Material for sequencing was PBMCs. These receptors originate from a boy between 2 and 10 years old in good health and CMV-seronegative.

CDR3 region: CASSSGPGQGENGYTF. DNA for the CDR3: TGTGCCAGCAGCTCAGGGCCGGGACAGGGGGAGAATGGCTACACCTTC. The V gene is TRBV5-4, the J gene TRBJ1-2; TRBD1 matches at 11 bases. CDR1 is SGHNT and CDR2 is YYREEE in the germline V gene (reference sequence). V dropped 3 bases and J dropped 6; count of bases not matched to a gene: 10. The CDR3 has 16 amino acids.

The gene calls are TRBV12-2 and TRBJ1-2. TRBV12-2 is a pseudogene segment. The CDR3 covers 14 residues. The CDR3 DNA sequence: TGTGCAAGTCGGTGCAGCCGTGGGAGCTACGGCTACACCTTC. Protein: CASRCSRGSYGYTF.

This clone was seen a single time. The gene calls are TRBV4-1 and TRBJ1-3; perhaps TRBD1 as D (5 bases). Looked up from germline, CDR1 is MGHRA and CDR2 is YSYEKL. V shed 0 bases and J shed 8 bases, with 14 bases lying between them. The CDR3 spans 15 residues. The CDR3 bases are TGCGCCAGCAGCCAAGAATCCCAGGGAGGTGACACCATATATTTT. Translated, it gives CASSQESQGGDTIYF.

With respect to this clone: At one end the junction does not follow the germline gene, possibly because of a read error. The genes are TRBV7-9 and TRBJ1-4, with D possibly matching TRBD1 (5 bases). The CDR3 loop spans 12 amino acids. From germline, CDR1 is SEHNR and CDR2 FQNEAQ (reference sequence). The CDR3: CSSNQGGEKLFF. In DNA, the CDR3 is TGTTCCAGCAACCAGGGAGGGGAAAAACTGTTTTTT.

The V gene is TRBV30, the J gene TRBJ1-1; TRBD1 is a possible D gene (6 bases). This CDR3 has 13 residues. CDR1 GTSNPN and CDR2 SVGIG come from the germline V gene (reference sequence). Trimming took 0 bases from V and 4 from J, leaving 9 bases between them. Written as DNA, the CDR3 is TGTGCCTGGAGTGTAGCCAGGGGCACTGAAGCTTTCTTT. This encodes CAWSVARGTEAFF.

The V and J genes are TRBV27 and TRBJ1-4; TRBD1 matches 7 bases. Unmatched junction bases numbered 12, after V lost 6 bases and J lost 8 bases. The CDR3 runs 15 residues. CDR1 MNHEY and CDR2 SMNVEV come from the germline V gene (reference sequence). This CDR3 is CASRPDRASLEKLFF. The CDR3 bases are TGTGCCAGCAGACCCGACAGGGCAAGTTTAGAAAAACTGTTTTTT.

The V gene is TRBV27, the J gene TRBJ2-3; 14 nucleotides agree with TRBD2. This CDR3 spans 16 amino acids. From germline, CDR1 is MNHEY and CDR2 SMNVEV (reference sequence). Losses at the gene ends were 6 bases for V and 6 bases for J; bases not matched to a gene: 8. The CDR3 is CASRMTGTSGSDTQYF. The CDR3 region has the DNA TGTGCCAGCAGGATGACCGGGACTAGCGGGAGTGATACGCAGTATTTT.

The chain uses TRBV11-2 and TRBJ1-5, with unresolved D. The ends were cut back, 2 bases at V and 2 bases at J, with 4 bases in the middle. Looked up from germline, CDR1 is SGHAT and CDR2 is FQNNGV. The CDR3 is 13 amino acids. CDR3 in DNA: TGTGCCAGCAGCTTATCTGGCAATCAGCCCCAGCATTTT. Its protein is CASSLSGNQPQHF.

This chain connects TRBV2 to TRBJ2-5, with D unresolved. Gene TRBJ2-7 matches the end of the DNA better, so the J call may be wrong. Germline lookup yields CDR1 SNHLY and CDR2 FYNNEI. The CDR3 spans 11 residues. The CDR3 nucleotides read TGTGCCAGCAGTGTGTCCTACGAGCAGTACTTC. This codes for CASSVSYEQYF.

Only one count was recorded for this clone. The chain uses TRBV6-1 and TRBJ1-1; possibly TRBD1 for D (5 bases). Trimming pared 7 bases from V and 0 bases from J, leaving 12 bases between. From germline, CDR1 is MNHNS and CDR2 SASEGT. The CDR3 loop spans 14 amino acids. This chain's CDR3 is CASTPGHLNTEAFF. In nucleotides, the CDR3 is TGTGCCAGCACTCCTGGACATTTGAACACTGAAGCTTTCTTT.

This chain uses TRBV7-9 with TRBJ2-1, with 11 positions matching TRBD2. The junction had 4 bases not matched to a gene; V was cut back by 5 bases and J by 4 bases. Per the germline V gene, CDR1 is SEHNR and CDR2 is FQNEAQ (reference sequence). CDR3 length equals 15 residues. In DNA, the CDR3 is TGTGCCAGCAGCCCGGGACTAGCGGATTACAATGAGCAGTTCTTC. As protein: CASSPGLADYNEQFF.

The chain combines TRBV6-6 with TRBJ1-5; tentatively, D is TRBD1 (5 bases). Germline assignment: CDR1 MNHNY and CDR2 SVGAGI (reference sequence). V lost 4 bases to trimming and J lost 4 bases, with 8 bases between them. The CDR3 runs 13 residues. For the CDR3, the DNA is TGTGCCAGCAGTTTTCAGGGAAATCAGCCCCAGCATTTT. Encoded protein: CASSFQGNQPQHF.

The J gene is TRBJ2-2, the V gene TRBV30; 10 positions agree with TRBD2. Per germline, CDR1 GTSNPN and CDR2 SVGIG (reference sequence). With 3 bases clipped from V and 7 bases from J, the junction kept 14 bases outside the gene matches. The CDR3 extends over 17 amino acids. The CDR3 here is CAWRRVLAGLPGGELFF. The CDR3 nucleotides are TGTGCCTGGAGACGGGTACTAGCGGGGTTACCAGGCGGGGAGCTGTTTTTT. The full variable domain, completed using reference TRBV30 and TRBJ2-2, is SQTIHQWPATLVQPVGSPLSLECTVEGTSNPNLYWYRQAAGRGLQLLFYSVGIGQISSEVPQNLSASRPQDRQFILSSKKLLLSDSGFYLCAWRRVLAGLPGGELFFGEGSRLTVL.

This clone has only a few counts. Within the sample, other DNA sequences also encode this same CDR3. This rearrangement joins TRBV7-9 to TRBJ1-1; D not certain. Germline V gives CDR1 SEHNR, CDR2 FQNEAQ (reference sequence). This CDR3 is 14 amino acids long. V lost 1 base to trimming and J lost 1 base, with 7 bases between them. In DNA form, the CDR3 reads TGTGCCAGCAGCTTAGGGTCAGGGAACACTGAAGCTTTCTTT. Translation: CASSLGSGNTEAFF.

This clone was picked up one time. CDR3 in DNA: TGTGCCAGTAGTATAGGCAGGACTGAAGCTTTCTTT. It translates to CASSIGRTEAFF. V gene TRBV19 combines with J gene TRBJ1-1, with D uncertain. V lost 1 base, J lost 5 bases, and 5 bases lay in between. Germline loops: CDR1 LNHDA, CDR2 SQIVND (reference sequence). CDR3 size: 12 residues.

The genes are TRBV2 and TRBJ2-4; 8 bases fit TRBD2. Germline V gives CDR1 SNHLY, CDR2 FYNNEI. CDR3 length: 16 amino acids. V lost 7 bases to trimming and J lost 6 bases; unmatched junction nucleotides: 14. CDR3: CASKEAGGSFGNIQYF. The CDR3 DNA follows: TGTGCCAGCAAGGAGGCGGGAGGAAGTTTCGGAAACATTCAGTACTTC.

The CDR3 nucleotides read TGTGCCTGGAGTGGGGTACAGGGGGCCTACGAGCAGTACTTC. Protein product: CAWSGVQGAYEQYF. The chain has TRBV30 and TRBJ2-7; 8 bases match TRBD1. V gave up 1 base and J gave up 2 bases; unmatched junction bases: 4. This CDR3 spans 14 amino acids. The germline gives CDR1 GTSNPN, CDR2 SVGIG (reference sequence).

The CDR3 DNA reads TGTGCCAGCAGCCTACAGGGGGTTTGGACTGAAGCTTTCTTT. Its protein product is CASSLQGVWTEAFF. The chain uses TRBV27 and TRBJ1-1; 8 bases match TRBD1. V gave up 6 bases and J gave up 5 bases; unmatched junction bases: 8. The CDR3 covers 14 residues. Per germline, CDR1 MNHEY and CDR2 SMNVEV (reference sequence).

The chain recombines TRBV4-1 with TRBJ2-3, with D tentatively TRBD2 (6 bases). Trimming took 1 base from V and 2 from J, leaving 19 bases between them. The CDR3 contains 18 residues. Germline CDR1 MGHRA, CDR2 YSYEKL. The CDR3 DNA is TGCGCCAGCAGCCAAGGTGGGGGGTGGGCATCTATCACAGATACGCAGTATTTT. It encodes CASSQGGGWASITDTQYF.

The chain recombines TRBV7-3 with TRBJ2-3; D is perhaps TRBD2 (6 bases). V lost 5 bases, J lost 0 bases, and 21 bases lay in between. Germline CDR1 is SGHTA and CDR2 is FQGTGA. The CDR3 contains 18 residues. The CDR3 region is CASSPHPGLEISTDTQYF. Here the CDR3 DNA reads TGTGCCAGCAGCCCCCACCCGGGACTTGAGATTAGCACAGATACGCAGTATTTT.

The chain carries TRBV2 and TRBJ1-2; 8 nucleotides match TRBD1. There are 14 residues in the CDR3. Per germline, CDR1 SNHLY and CDR2 FYNNEI. The trim removed 4 bases at V and 7 bases at J, leaving 8 bases unmatched. The CDR3 loop is CASSGRDRLGGYTF. Here the CDR3 DNA reads TGTGCCAGCAGTGGCAGGGACAGGTTAGGTGGCTACACCTTC. Combining the CDR3 with reference TRBV2 and TRBJ1-2 gives the whole variable domain EPEVTQTPSHQVTQMGQEVILRCVPISNHLYFYWYRQILGQKVEFLVSFYNNEISEKSEIFDDQFSVERPDGSNFTLKIRSTKLEDSAMYFCASSGRDRLGGYTFGSGTRLTVV.

This rearrangement joins TRBV7-2 to TRBJ1-2; 9 nucleotides agree with TRBD1. The germline gives CDR1 SGHTA, CDR2 FQGNSA. The V gene end was trimmed by 4 bases and the J gene end by 8 bases; junction bases not matched to a gene: 5. There are 13 residues in the CDR3. CDR3 sequence (DNA): TGTGCCAGCAGCTCCGGACAGGGGCGGGGCTACACCTTC. Encoded protein: CASSSGQGRGYTF.

The J gene is TRBJ1-5, the V gene TRBV7-8; tentatively, D is TRBD1 (6 bases). V lost 5 bases, J lost 0 bases, and 17 bases lay in between. From germline, CDR1 is SGHVS and CDR2 FQNEAQ. There are 17 residues in the CDR3. For the CDR3, the DNA is TGTGCCAGCAGCGCCTACAGGGTTTCGAATAGCAATCAGCCCCAGCATTTT. Translation gives CASSAYRVSNSNQPQHF.

The CDR3 DNA follows: TGTGCCAGCAGCCAAGACTGGAACACTGAAGCTTTCTTT. It codes for CASSQDWNTEAFF. The gene calls are TRBV14 and TRBJ1-1, with D unresolved. Germline V lookup: CDR1 SGHDN, CDR2 FVKESK. The CDR3 has 13 residues. Trimming removed 0 bases at V and 1 base at J, with 3 bases between. Complete variable domain (other parts from reference TRBV14 and TRBJ1-1): EAGVTQFPSHSVIEKGQTVTLRCDPISGHDNLYWYRRVMGKEIKFLLHFVKESKQDESGMPNNRFLAERTGGTYSTLKVQPAELEDSGVYFCASSQDWNTEAFFGQGTRLTVV.

The DNA for the CDR3 is TGTGCCAGCAGCACCGGGGGATCCGGCTACACCTTC. Its protein product is CASSTGGSGYTF. The V and J genes are TRBV11-2 and TRBJ1-2, with D tentatively TRBD1 (5 bases). This CDR3 has 12 residues. In germline, CDR1 is SGHAT, CDR2 FQNNGV. The V end was cut by 5 bases, the J end by 8 bases, with 12 bases between. The full variable domain, its missing parts supplied by reference TRBV11-2 and TRBJ1-2, is EAGVAQSPRYKIIEKRQSVAFWCNPISGHATLYWYQQILGQGPKLLIQFQNNGVVDDSQLPKDRFSAERLKGVDSTLKIQPAKLEDSAVYLCASSTGGSGYTFGSGTRLTVV.